This T cell receptor (beta chain) was recovered during a study of shared clonotypes between healthy human individuals (dated by TCRdb to 2020 to 2021). With regard to the full study: The cohort comprised two women and three men aged 18 to 49 years. For each donor, CD4 naive and CD4 memory were each given three plates, CD8 naive was given two plates, and CD8 memory was given one plate. To estimate repertoire size and how much clonotypes are shared between individuals, the study performed deep sequencing of blood TCR repertoires from about five healthy adults. Different laboratories and diverse techniques were used to prepare libraries and sequence TCR repertoires, to increase sequencing depth and limit assay-specific biases. Per donor, leukapheresis produced somewhere between about 0.94 and 9.5 billion PBMCs.

According to the germline V gene (reference sequence), CDR1 reads SEHNR and CDR2 reads FQNEAQ. From cysteine to phenylalanine, the CDR3 is 16 amino acids long. Only the CDR3 DNA stays, 48 bases, in frame from base 1. Deletion took 3 bases off V and 1 base off J, with a span of 15 bases between the germline ends. Notes on this clone: Its binding antigen is unknown. No much larger clone exists at a distance of one base, and base qualities are not known.

The paper's findings and limits, for the study overall: Estimated clonotype richness was generally larger for naive than for memory subsets. Compared with non-shared clonotypes, the clonotypes found in all four sorted-subset donors had higher generation probabilities. Only blood was sampled, and tissue TCR repertoires likely differ from those in blood. Pairwise subsampling led to the expectation that sequencing depth would affect the degree of clonotype sharing among donors. Even with the large sequencing depth, rarefaction of the sorted-subset datasets indicated that sequencing was incomplete. When a few donors were compared, the shared fraction of clonotypes was about 5% for naive CD4, 3.5% to 4% for naive CD8, 2.3% for memory CD4, and 0.4% for memory CD8. Because the study included only a small number of donors, the genetic and exposure-history diversity represented was limited.

Using the deep immunoSEQ assay, multiplex PCR amplified TCR CDR3 regions from genomic DNA. Extracted genomic DNA from each cell subset was distributed evenly across all wells of several immunoSEQ 96-well plates, and each plate was treated as a replicate. For sorted subsets, about 0.2 ug genomic DNA, equal to tens of thousands of T cell genomes, was loaded into each replicate PCR. Purified libraries were measured with a Qubit 3.0 fluorometer, size-checked on a Bioanalyzer 2100, and measured again with the KAPA Library Quantification kit. Every immunoSEQ 96-well plate was sequenced on a dedicated single-read 150-cycle Illumina NextSeq 550 flow cell. Processing in the source paper ran as follows. Because the immunoSEQ output included only junctional sequences and no quality scores, the filtering could not be the same as the filtering used for full-length reads. Sequences were annotated with PyIR, a Python wrapper for IgBLAST v1.9, using IMGT germline references to assign V/J genes and CDR3. Reads were filtered out if the reads had weak V/J assignments (E-value above 1e-6), no CDR3, stop codons, out-of-frame junctions, or ambiguous translated residues. A V3J clonotype was defined by an identical inferred V gene, J gene, and CDR3 amino acid sequence. To compute the percentage overlap between repertoires, the number of shared unique clonotypes was divided by the size of the smaller repertoire. Richness of each repertoire was evaluated using RTK rarefaction, the Chao1 estimator, and Recon v2.1 estimates of unobserved clonotypes. OLGA was used to compute generation probabilities for all TCRbeta clonotypes that the gDNA method yielded from several donors. This immuneACCESS table, as held by TCRdb, lists in-frame sequences with V and J called but not all clones. Of the missing ones, under half trace to an unresolved V gene in checked studies; the others have no known cause. D and trimming come from the DNA, and the V and J calls and clone size come from that table. The sample table shows around 2,000,000 clones, and about 92% are seen once. Around 1.7% of the sample comes from the top ten.

For the CD8 naive samples, CD45RO-negative cells were positively selected for CCR7, yielding a CD45RA+CCR7+ population from which TemRA cells were excluded. Healthy HIV-negative adults with no recently reported acute infections or vaccinations were included as donors. Every donor was a Caucasian adult residing in Nashville, Tennessee, USA. Blood was collected by leukapheresis, and PBMCs were isolated by Ficoll-Histopaque density gradient centrifugation and then cryopreserved in liquid nitrogen vapor phase. Analytical flow cytometry was used to check the purity and quantity of each magnetically sorted T cell population. Genomic DNA was isolated from each sorted fraction and quantified by UV absorbance on a Nanodrop 2000c.

The sequenced material came from naive CD8+ T cells from PBMCs. The label giving this sample's cell subset or site can be read as: CD45RA+CCR7+. The chain couples TRBV7-9 to TRBJ1-1; the D gene is perhaps TRBD1, on 5 matching bases. This receptor was taken from a man in his late teens or twenties in good health. Some clones in this sample may be carry-over from other donors' samples. The CDR3 is CASSFRTWGGNTEAFF. The sequenced DNA: TGTGCCAGCAGCTTTCGCACCTGGGGGGGGAACACTGAAGCTTTCTTT.